This entry features one T cell receptor (beta chain) sequence. PCR employed 60 Vbeta and 13 Jbeta primers. TCRdb's copy holds only in-frame clones and misses some; the assay was immunoSEQ multiplex PCR. The profile shows over 100,000 clones, around 80% of them singletons. This specimen belongs to a study of cytomegalovirus exposure and HLA in healthy donors. About the study: From around 180 million T cells, an earlier analysis saw 120 million or so unique TCR beta sequences.

Trimming took off 4 bases at V and 6 bases at J, with 13 bases between the two ends. CDR3 size: 13 residues. Germline V gene data show CDR1 as SEHNR and CDR2 as FQNEAQ (reference sequence). The sequence derives from a man younger than 40 in good health and CMV-seronegative. This chain links TRBV7-9 with TRBJ2-7; perhaps TRBD2 as D (6 bases). Sequencing was performed on PBMCs. CDR3 residues: CASSSLLGGEQYF. The DNA for the CDR3 is TGTGCCAGCAGCTCACTGCTCGGGGGCGAGCAGTACTTC. Full variable domain (remainder filled in from reference TRBV7-9 and TRBJ2-7): DTGVSQNPRHKITKRGQNVTFRCDPISEHNRLYWYRQTLGQGPEFLTYFQNEAQLEKSRLLSDRFSAERPKGSFSTLEIQRTEQGDSAMYLCASSSLLGGEQYFGPGTRLTVT.